The 9 T cell receptor beta chains in this list originate from one sample, sequenced in a study of shared T cell receptors in the human thymus. Clones were read by immunoSEQ multiplex PCR, and TCRdb kept only the in-frame ones, dropping some. The sample has hundreds of thousands of clones, over 75% seen once. Separately, the same data were catalogued under a study of human thymus T cells.

The sample taken for sequencing was thymocytes. Source of these receptors: a girl in the first two years of life with a congenital heart defect.

The chain couples TRBV6-1 to TRBJ1-4; a possible D gene is TRBD1 (5 bases). Trimming removed 8 bases from V and 6 bases from J, with 16 bases in between. Germline values: CDR1 MNHNS, CDR2 SASEGT. The CDR3 contains 14 residues. Here the CDR3 DNA reads TGTGCCAGCGGAGGGACCCATAATGATGAAAAACTGTTTTTT. Its translation is CASGGTHNDEKLFF.

V usage is TRBV11-2 and J usage is TRBJ1-1; D not certain. Germline V lookup: CDR1 SGHAT, CDR2 FQNNGV. The CDR3 length is 11 residues. Between the trimmed V and J ends, which lost 1 base and 10 bases, there was a span of 7 bases. CDR3 in amino acids: CASSLGAPAFF. The CDR3 DNA reads TGTGCCAGCAGCTTAGGGGCCCCAGCTTTCTTT.

This clone was counted a single time. V and J are TRBV19 and TRBJ1-2; 7 nucleotides match TRBD1. Trimming at V came to 6 bases and at J to 5 bases, leaving 3 bases not matched to a gene. The CDR3 consists of 12 residues. From germline, CDR1 is LNHDA and CDR2 SQIVND (reference sequence). In DNA form, the CDR3 reads TGTGCCAGTAGACAGGGGCGGTATGGCTACACCTTC. Translating it yields CASRQGRYGYTF.

The chain recombines TRBV7-9 with TRBJ2-7; 9 nucleotides agree with TRBD1. The trim removed 3 bases at V and 3 bases at J, leaving 6 bases unmatched. The CDR3 covers 15 residues. Germline V gene sequence: CDR1 SEHNR, CDR2 FQNEAQ (reference sequence). The CDR3 spells CASSFPGQGNYEQYF. Here the CDR3 DNA reads TGTGCCAGCAGCTTCCCGGGACAGGGTAACTACGAGCAGTACTTC.

The table lists this clone with a few counts. The V gene is TRBV25-1, the J gene TRBJ1-3; D ambiguous. CDR1 and CDR2 from the germline V gene are MGHDK and SYGVNS. The CDR3 is made up of 14 amino acids. Trimming pared 6 bases from V and 0 bases from J, leaving 9 bases between. CDR3 residues: CASSRSYSGNTIYF. Here the CDR3 DNA reads TGTGCCAGCAGCCGATCCTACTCTGGAAACACCATATATTTT.

The V gene is TRBV14, the J gene TRBJ2-2; TRBD2 aligns across 13 bases. The trim removed 3 bases at V and 2 bases at J, leaving 9 bases unmatched. The CDR3 totals 19 residues. Germline V CDR1 and CDR2: SGHDN, FVKESK. CDR3 sequence (DNA): TGTGCCAGCAGCCAGACGGGGGGGACTAGCGGGACCAACACCGGGGAGCTGTTTTTT. This encodes CASSQTGGTSGTNTGELFF. The whole variable domain, remainder taken from reference TRBV14 and TRBJ2-2, is EAGVTQFPSHSVIEKGQTVTLRCDPISGHDNLYWYRRVMGKEIKFLLHFVKESKQDESGMPNNRFLAERTGGTYSTLKVQPAELEDSGVYFCASSQTGGTSGTNTGELFFGEGSRLTVL.

The chain combines TRBV7-2 with TRBJ2-1, with TRBD2 matching over 14 bases. V dropped 5 bases and J dropped 3; count of bases not matched to a gene: 9. Germline V gene sequence: CDR1 SGHTA, CDR2 FQGNSA. This CDR3 comprises 18 residues. CDR3 nucleotide sequence: TGTGCCAGCAGCCCAAGGACTAGCGGGGGGCCTAACTACAATGAGCAGTTCTTC. Its protein product is CASSPRTSGGPNYNEQFF.

The rearrangement uses TRBV19 and TRBJ1-2; D uncertain. Germline V gene lookup returns CDR1 LNHDA and CDR2 SQIVND (reference sequence). The CDR3 runs to 14 residues. V lost 3 bases and J lost 7, with 15 bases in between. The DNA for the CDR3 is TGTGCCAGTAGTATGCTTCCATCGCCGGGTGGCTACACCTTC. Amino acid sequence: CASSMLPSPGGYTF.

CDR3: CAISESNNGRRPNYGYTF. CDR3 DNA sequence: TGTGCCATCAGTGAGTCGAATAATGGACGGAGGCCTAACTATGGCTACACCTTC. The chain uses TRBV10-3 and TRBJ1-2; D not certain. The CDR3 totals 18 residues. The ends were cut back, 0 bases at V and 0 bases at J, with 17 bases in the middle. Germline V gene lookup returns CDR1 ENHRY and CDR2 SYGVKD.